This TCR beta chain was obtained from a study of blood T cell repertoires in COVID-19. Recovered participants had two consecutive negative NP/OP PCR tests, healthcare professional clearance, or symptom resolution. V lost 6 bases, J lost 13 bases, and 18 bases stayed unmatched. The germline CDR1 and CDR2 sequences are MDHEN and SYDVKM. The CDR3 is 15 amino acids. Using immunoSEQ multiplex PCR, the repertoire was profiled, and TCRdb retains in-frame clones only, with some absent. The sample holds 150,000 to 200,000 clones, roughly 83% seen once. Sequenced material: PBMCs or T cells enriched from blood (not recorded which). The sequence derives from a woman aged 45-65 years who had recovered from COVID-19. This rearrangement joins TRBV28 to TRBJ2-1; 7 positions match TRBD2. Here the CDR3 DNA reads TGTGCCAGCAGGTTTATGGGGGGGGACTCCAACCATCAGTTCTTC. Amino acids: CASRFMGGDSNHQFF.